Reported below is one T cell receptor (beta chain). This record belongs to a study of shared clonotypes between healthy human individuals. This CDR3 is built from 16 residues. Trimming removed 7 bases at V and 4 bases at J, with 19 bases between. Germline CDR1 is LNHDA and CDR2 is SQIVND (reference sequence). Generated by immunoSEQ multiplex PCR, the TCRdb table keeps only in-frame clones and is missing some. Found here are over 400,000 clones, more than 95% of them singletons; the top ten hold 0.05% to 0.07%. The V gene is TRBV19, the J gene TRBJ2-2, with a tentative D call TRBD2 (5 bases). The sample was naive CD4+ T cells sorted from blood. Subset indicated: CD45RA+ positively selected. This TCR came from a woman between 25 and 40 years old in good health. CDR3 coding DNA: TGTGCCAGTACCGACTACGGCGTGTCTAGCACCGGGGAGCTGTTTTTT. This translates into CASTDYGVSSTGELFF.